This TCR beta chain derives from a study of regulatory T cells in long-lasting Graves disease (dated by TCRdb to about 2021). With respect to the entire study: Newly diagnosed Graves' disease patients had taken antithyroid drugs for less than 3 months. Patients with persistent Graves' disease were compared with patients with newly diagnosed Graves' disease using TCR sequencing and RNA sequencing of peripheral blood. The study was registered as a clinical trial and conducted in China. A total of 35 or so samples underwent TCR sequencing: around 13 from persistent and some 20 from newly diagnosed Graves' disease patients. Paper-wide results and their limitations: The study examined only peripheral blood because the primary lesion, thyroid tissue, could not be accessed. Compared with newly diagnosed patients, patients with persistent Graves' disease had lower TCR Shannon entropy and fewer highly expanded clones, which suggests clonal expansion. The small sample size was acknowledged by the authors as a limitation that may reduce accuracy. Sequencing and analysis were restricted to the TCR beta chain. More public clonotypes were shared among persistent patients (under 3,000) than among newly diagnosed patients (roughly 1,000). Preferential use of TRBV28, TRBJ1-2 and TRBJ2-5 was observed in persistent disease, whereas TRBV20-1 and TRBJ2-1 were favored in newly diagnosed disease.

Trimming costs V 6 bases and J 4 bases, and their ends lie 10 bases apart. The CDR3 covers 13 residues, taking in both the cysteine and the phenylalanine. Only the CDR3 part of the read is kept: 39 bases, read in frame from the first base. The protocol used for the library was multiplex PCR. TCRdb names Illumina HiSeq 4000 as the instrument used. CDR3 regions were amplified by Arm-PCR with iRepertoire HTBI primers to construct TCR beta libraries. Gel purification was performed on PCR products prior to sequencing. Under the source paper's analysis protocol: Across samples, about 63 TRBV and roughly 15 TRBJ segments were identified and used for gene usage analysis of CDR3 amino acid clonotypes. COPE and FqMerger were used to merge filtered high-quality paired reads into contigs. Contigs were aligned with BLAST to IMGT TRBV, TRBD and TRBJ reference genes, and CDR3 was defined per IMGT. Any clonotype with a frequency above 0.1% was classified as a highly expanded clone. Repertoire diversity was measured by Shannon entropy, and V-J evenness by the Gini coefficient. A clonotype was considered public if more than one individual shared it. TCRdb reran the public reads through fastp at Q25 and MiXCR, keeping productive beta chains. One record per CDR3 amino acid sequence lists the most common genes and DNA. These V and J calls originate from TCRdb's pipeline instead of the authors' own analysis. The sample table records some 490,000 distinct CDR3 sequences; 12% of these occur just once. The ten largest make up roughly 9.3% of the sample.

The time point label, read with the paper, signifies: newly diagnosed GD, antithyroid drugs for less than 3 months. For both TCR sequencing and RNA sequencing, RNA was extracted from PBMCs using TRIzol. The diagnosis of Graves' disease was made according to American Thyroid Association guidelines. Recruitment of patients was carried out at an endocrinology department in Xi'an, China. Each patient gave 8.5 to 9.5 milliliters of peripheral blood, collected in an EDTA anticoagulant tube. Ficoll Paque Plus density gradient separation was used to isolate PBMCs, and no further T cell sorting was performed. An Agilent 2100 Bioanalyzer and agarose gel were used to check RNA quality, while a NanoDrop 2000 measured RNA concentration. This clonotype occurred many times. Its binding antigen is unknown. Base qualities are missing; no much larger clone stands one base away. The sample was also linked to a second study, of T cells in Graves' hyperthyroidism and ophthalmopathy. From that second study: Stable Graves' hyperthyroidism was defined as the absence of progression to ophthalmopathy over 18 months of follow-up. Hyperthyroidism patients were newly diagnosed, with disease duration under 2 months, and aged 18 to 65 years. Patients with uncontrolled infections, other autoimmune diseases, pregnancy or lactation were excluded. Clinical symptoms, serum thyroxine and TRAb, thyroid ultrasound, and orbital computed tomography formed the basis for the diagnoses. A first-round RT-PCR of the TCR CDR3 used the HTBI primer set with the Qiagen OneStep RT-PCR kit. Blood samples also contained most of the expanded thyroid clonotypes (frequency above 0.001), which suggests that blood repertoires may reflect thyroid immune responses. Ophthalmopathy was separated from stable hyperthyroidism by a 13 V-J signature model, with just over 85% sensitivity and about 81% specificity obtained in cross-validation and 80%/75% obtained in testing. In validation, the model predicted progression to ophthalmopathy with over 60% sensitivity and around 72% specificity, a median of around six months before onset. TCR V-J signatures able to tell the groups apart were searched for in a discovery cohort of around 95 patients, of whom over 40 had Graves' ophthalmopathy and 57 had stable Graves' hyperthyroidism. Prospective prediction of ophthalmopathy was tested in an independent validation cohort consisting of roughly 19 hyperthyroidism patients and some 17 patients who later progressed to ophthalmopathy. The 100 discovery patients were divided at random into training and test sets in a 7:3 ratio. The study also compared thyroid tissue and blood T-cell repertoires from about six Graves' hyperthyroidism patients. Following sampling, methimazole starting at 30 mg daily was given to hyperthyroidism patients, and high-dose intravenous methylprednisolone was given to ophthalmopathy patients. Libraries were constructed in a second round of multiplex PCR, after which size selection and purification were carried out. The libraries were sequenced on an Illumina HiSeq2000 using paired-end 100 bp reads. SOAPnuke was used to process the raw data, with reads discarded if the reads contained adapters or uncalled bases, had a mean Phred below 15, or lacked an exact constant-primer or identifier match. COPE v1.2.5 was used to merge the high-quality paired reads, and each unique nucleotide sequence was defined as a clonotype. MiTCR v1.1 was used to align clonotypes to the IMGT TRBV, TRBD and TRBJ reference segments. Analysis was restricted to V-J combinations with a frequency above 0.0001, which covered 98% to 99.2% of repertoires. The TCS score was defined as the ratio of F50 (clonal expansion) to E x V (chaos), calculated using BLOSUM62-based TCRdist between CDR3 peptides within each V-J. Welch's t-statistics and random forest reduced approximately 520 V-J features to 10 to 15, which were used in a naive Bayes classifier (R e1071). Sample size was not statistically predetermined, and blinding of investigators to group allocation was not performed. The paper describes TCR Vbeta CDR3 sequencing of 135 peripheral blood samples, made up of 43 ophthalmopathy patients, 70 to 75 hyperthyroidism patients and 17 progressor patients.

The chain joins TRBV12-3 or TRBV12-4 to TRBJ1-5, with the D gene not clear enough to name. The sequence derives from a woman aged 25 to 39 with Graves disease. Donor details come from another sample of the same person, matched by shared clones. The sequences come from peripheral blood mononuclear cells (PBMCs), collected at new diagnosis, from a patient treated with antithyroid drugs. The encoded CDR3 is CASSRGENQPQHF. The nucleotide sequence is given as TGTGCCAGCAGCCGTGGAGAGAATCAGCCCCAGCATTTT.